This T cell receptor (beta chain) was identified during a study of radiotherapy plus CTLA-4 blockade in lung cancer. Background on the study: Patients showed objective responses in 15% to 20% of cases, and disease control was achieved by under 35%.

Only a few counts were recorded for this clone. Its specificity is not known. Assay used: immunoSEQ multiplex PCR; TCRdb lists only in-frame clones, some missing. The sample lists roughly 110,000 clones, approximately 81% seen once, with approximately 2.5% in the top ten. Patients had chemo-refractory metastatic non-small-cell lung cancer and received focal radiation plus CTLA-4 blockade that used ipilimumab. Study-level results: In blood, TCR clones derived from the tumor expanded after radiotherapy plus ipilimumab.

Germline CDR1 and CDR2: LNHNV and YYDKDF (reference sequence). This CDR3 is 13 amino acids long. Trimming shortened V by 4 bases and J by 6 bases, and 11 bases separated the two germline ends. This sequence originates from a human donor with non-small cell lung cancer that progressed on radiotherapy plus ipilimumab. Some clones in this sample may be carry-over from other donors' samples. Sample: peripheral blood, taken from a patient treated with radiotherapy plus ipilimumab. The rearrangement joins TRBV15 to TRBJ2-3; D remains unclear. The CDR3 nucleotides read TGTGCCACCAGCAAAGGACCCTGGGATACGCAGTATTTT. Translating gives CATSKGPWDTQYF.